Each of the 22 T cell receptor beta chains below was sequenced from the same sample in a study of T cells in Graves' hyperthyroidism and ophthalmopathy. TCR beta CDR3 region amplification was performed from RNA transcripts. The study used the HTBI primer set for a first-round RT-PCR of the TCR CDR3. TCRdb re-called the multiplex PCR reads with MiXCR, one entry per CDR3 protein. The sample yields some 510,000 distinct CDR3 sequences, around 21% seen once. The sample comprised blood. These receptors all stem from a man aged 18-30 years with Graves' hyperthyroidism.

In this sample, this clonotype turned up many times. In DNA, the CDR3 is TGTGCCAGCAGCTCCCTGACAGGGACCTCTTTCTTT. It encodes CASSSLTGTSFF. The chain is built from TRBV7-2 and TRBJ1-1, with 7 bases that match TRBD1. Germline CDR1 is SGHTA and CDR2 is FQGNSA. The CDR3 consists of 12 residues. J gave up 12 bases and V 4 bases, and 8 bases lay outside the gene matches. The whole variable domain, filled in from reference TRBV7-2 and TRBJ1-1, reads GAGVSQSPSNKVTEKGKDVELRCDPISGHTALYWYRQSLGQGLEFLIYFQGNSAPDKSGLPSDRFSAERTGGSVSTLTIQRTQQEDSAVYLCASSSLTGTSFFGQGTRLTVV.

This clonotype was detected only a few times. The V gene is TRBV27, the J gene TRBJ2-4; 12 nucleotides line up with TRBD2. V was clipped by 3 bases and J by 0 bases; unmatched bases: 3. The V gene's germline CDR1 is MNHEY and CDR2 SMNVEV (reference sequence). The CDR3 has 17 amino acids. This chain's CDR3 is CASSFGLAGLAKNIQYF. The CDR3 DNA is TGTGCCAGCAGTTTTGGACTAGCGGGGTTAGCCAAAAACATTCAGTACTTC.

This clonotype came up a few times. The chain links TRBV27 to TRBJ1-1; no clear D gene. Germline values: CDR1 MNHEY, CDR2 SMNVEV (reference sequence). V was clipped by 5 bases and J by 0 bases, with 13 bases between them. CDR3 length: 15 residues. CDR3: CASSPHLTLNTEAFF. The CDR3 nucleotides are TGTGCCAGCAGTCCGCATTTAACGCTGAACACTGAAGCTTTCTTT.

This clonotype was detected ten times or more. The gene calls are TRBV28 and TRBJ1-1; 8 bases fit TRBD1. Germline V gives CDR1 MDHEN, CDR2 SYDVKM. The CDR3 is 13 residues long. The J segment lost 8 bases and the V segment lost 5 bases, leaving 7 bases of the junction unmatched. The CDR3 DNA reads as TGTGCCAGCAGTATGACAGGGGTCGCCGAAGCTTTCTTT. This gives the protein CASSMTGVAEAFF.

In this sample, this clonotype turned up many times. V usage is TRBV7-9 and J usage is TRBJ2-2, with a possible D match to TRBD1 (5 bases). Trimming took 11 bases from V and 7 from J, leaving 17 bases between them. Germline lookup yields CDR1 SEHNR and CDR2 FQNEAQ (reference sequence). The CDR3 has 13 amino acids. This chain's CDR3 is CAVGRGIGGELFF. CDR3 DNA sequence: TGTGCCGTGGGAAGGGGCATCGGCGGGGAGCTGTTTTTT.

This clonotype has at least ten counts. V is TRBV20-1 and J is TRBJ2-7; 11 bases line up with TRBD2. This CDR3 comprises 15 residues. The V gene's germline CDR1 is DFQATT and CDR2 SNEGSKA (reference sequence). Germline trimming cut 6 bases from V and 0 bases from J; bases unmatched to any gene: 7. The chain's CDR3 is CSATGLAGDSYEQYF. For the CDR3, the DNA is TGCAGTGCCACTGGACTAGCGGGTGACTCCTACGAGCAGTACTTC.

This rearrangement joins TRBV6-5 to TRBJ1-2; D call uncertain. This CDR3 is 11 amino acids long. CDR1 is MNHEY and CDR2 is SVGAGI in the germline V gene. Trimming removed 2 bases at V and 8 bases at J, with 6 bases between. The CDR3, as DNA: TGTGCCAGCAGTTACGGACGGGGCTACACCTTC. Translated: CASSYGRGYTF.

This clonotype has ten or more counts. The CDR3 is CASSNTLRTGGYTF. DNA of the CDR3: TGTGCCAGCAGCAATACGCTCCGGACGGGTGGCTACACCTTC. The rearrangement uses TRBV12-3 or TRBV12-4 and TRBJ1-2; D is ambiguous. This CDR3 contains 14 residues. The V end was cut by 6 bases, the J end by 7 bases, with 18 bases between.

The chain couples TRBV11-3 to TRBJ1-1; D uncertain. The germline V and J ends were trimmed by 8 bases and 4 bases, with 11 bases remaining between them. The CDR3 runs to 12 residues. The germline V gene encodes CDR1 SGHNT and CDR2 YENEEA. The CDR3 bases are TGTGCCAGCGGCTCCCAGCGCACTGAAGCTTTCTTT. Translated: CASGSQRTEAFF.

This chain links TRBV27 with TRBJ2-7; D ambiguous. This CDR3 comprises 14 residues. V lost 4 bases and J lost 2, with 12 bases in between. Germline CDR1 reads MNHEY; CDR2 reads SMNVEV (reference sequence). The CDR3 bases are TGTGCCAGCAGTTCCTGGATTTTCCCCTACGAGCAGTACTTC. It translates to CASSSWIFPYEQYF.

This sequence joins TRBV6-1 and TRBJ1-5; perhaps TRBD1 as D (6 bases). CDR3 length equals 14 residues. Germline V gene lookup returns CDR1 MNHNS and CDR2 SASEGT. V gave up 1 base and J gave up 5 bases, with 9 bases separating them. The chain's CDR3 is CASSEVQGYQPQHF. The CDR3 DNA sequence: TGTGCCAGCAGTGAAGTCCAGGGGTATCAGCCCCAGCATTTT.

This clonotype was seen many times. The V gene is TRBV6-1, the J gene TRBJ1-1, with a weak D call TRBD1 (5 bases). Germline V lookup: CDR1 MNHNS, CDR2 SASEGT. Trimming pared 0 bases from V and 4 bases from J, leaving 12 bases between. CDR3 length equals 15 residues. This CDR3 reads CASSEAATGGTEAFF. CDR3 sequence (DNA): TGTGCCAGCAGTGAAGCGGCCACCGGGGGCACTGAAGCTTTCTTT.

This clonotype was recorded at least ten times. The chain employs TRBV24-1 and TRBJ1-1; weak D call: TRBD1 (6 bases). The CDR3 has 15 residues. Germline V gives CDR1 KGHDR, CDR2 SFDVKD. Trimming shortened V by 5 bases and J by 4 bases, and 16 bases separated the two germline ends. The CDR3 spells CATSVPEGEGTEAFF. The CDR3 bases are TGTGCCACCAGTGTCCCGGAGGGGGAGGGCACTGAAGCTTTCTTT.

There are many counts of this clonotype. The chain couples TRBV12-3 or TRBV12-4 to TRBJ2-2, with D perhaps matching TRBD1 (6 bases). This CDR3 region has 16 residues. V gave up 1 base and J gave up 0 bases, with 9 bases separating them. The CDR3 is CASSLGGHANTGELFF. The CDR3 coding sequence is TGTGCCAGCAGTTTAGGGGGACATGCGAACACCGGGGAGCTGTTTTTT.

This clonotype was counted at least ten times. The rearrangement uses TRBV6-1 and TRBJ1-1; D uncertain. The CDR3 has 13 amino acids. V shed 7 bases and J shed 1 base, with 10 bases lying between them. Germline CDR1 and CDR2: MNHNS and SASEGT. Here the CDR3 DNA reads TGTGCCAGCACCACCTGGACGAACACTGAAGCTTTCTTT. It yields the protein CASTTWTNTEAFF.

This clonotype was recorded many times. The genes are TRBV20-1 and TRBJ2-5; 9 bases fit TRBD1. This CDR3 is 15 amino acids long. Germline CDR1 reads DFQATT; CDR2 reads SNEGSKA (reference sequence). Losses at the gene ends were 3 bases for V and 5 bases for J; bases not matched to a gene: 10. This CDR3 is CSARDGTGGAETQYF. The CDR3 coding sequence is TGCAGTGCTAGGGATGGAACAGGGGGCGCGGAGACCCAGTACTTC.

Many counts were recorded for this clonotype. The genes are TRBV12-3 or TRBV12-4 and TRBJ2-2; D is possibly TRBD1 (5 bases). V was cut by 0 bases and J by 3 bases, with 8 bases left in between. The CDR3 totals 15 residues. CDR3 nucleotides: TGTGCCAGCAGTTTAGCAGACAGTTACACCGGGGAGCTGTTTTTT. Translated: CASSLADSYTGELFF.

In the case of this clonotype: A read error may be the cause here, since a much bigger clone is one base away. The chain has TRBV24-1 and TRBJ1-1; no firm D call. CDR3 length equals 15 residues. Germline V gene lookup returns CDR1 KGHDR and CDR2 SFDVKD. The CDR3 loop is CATRDSTRGNTEAFF. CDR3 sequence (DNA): TGTGCCACCAGGGATTCGACCCGAGGGAACACTGAAGCTTTCTTT.

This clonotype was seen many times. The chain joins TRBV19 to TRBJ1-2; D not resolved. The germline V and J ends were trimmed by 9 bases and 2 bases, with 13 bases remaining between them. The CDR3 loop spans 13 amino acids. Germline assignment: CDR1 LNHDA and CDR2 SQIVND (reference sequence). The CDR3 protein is CASQDGSNYGYTF. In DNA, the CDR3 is TGTGCCAGCCAGGACGGATCAAACTATGGCTACACCTTC.

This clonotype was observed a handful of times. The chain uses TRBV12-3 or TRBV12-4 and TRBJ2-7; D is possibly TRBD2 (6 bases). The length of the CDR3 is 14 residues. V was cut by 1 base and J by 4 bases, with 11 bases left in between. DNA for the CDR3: TGTGCCAGCAGTTTAGTGGGAGGACATTACGAGCAGTACTTC. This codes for CASSLVGGHYEQYF.

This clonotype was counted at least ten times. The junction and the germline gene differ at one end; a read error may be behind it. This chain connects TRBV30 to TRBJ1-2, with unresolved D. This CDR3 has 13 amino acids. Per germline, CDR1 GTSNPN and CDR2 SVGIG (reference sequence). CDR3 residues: CAGRYMGPYGYTF. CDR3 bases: TGTGCCGGGAGGTACATGGGCCCGTATGGCTACACCTTC.

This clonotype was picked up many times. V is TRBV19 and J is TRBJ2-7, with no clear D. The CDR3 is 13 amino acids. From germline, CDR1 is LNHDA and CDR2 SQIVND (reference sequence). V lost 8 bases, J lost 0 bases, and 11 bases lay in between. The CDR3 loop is CASSSGYSYEQYF. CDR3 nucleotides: TGTGCCAGTTCGTCAGGTTACTCCTACGAGCAGTACTTC.